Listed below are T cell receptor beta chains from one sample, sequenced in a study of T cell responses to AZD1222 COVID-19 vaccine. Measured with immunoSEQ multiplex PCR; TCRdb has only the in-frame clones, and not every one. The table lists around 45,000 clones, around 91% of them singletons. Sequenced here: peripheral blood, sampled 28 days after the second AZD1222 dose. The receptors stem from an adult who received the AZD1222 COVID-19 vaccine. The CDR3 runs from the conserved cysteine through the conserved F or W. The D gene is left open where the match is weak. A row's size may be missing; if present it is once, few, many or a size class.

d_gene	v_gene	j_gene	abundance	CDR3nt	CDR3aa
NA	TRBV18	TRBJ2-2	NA	TGTGCCAGCTCACCAAATATGGACAGTGCCAGGATCACCGGGGAGCTGTTTTTT	CASSPNMDSARITGELFF
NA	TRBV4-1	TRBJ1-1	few	TGCGCCAGCAGCCAGCCGAACCGAGTCGGGGGGCGAAACACTGAAGCTTTCTTT	CASSQPNRVGGRNTEAFF
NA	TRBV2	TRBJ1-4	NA	TGTGCCAGCAGTGGGCCAGATGAAAAACTGTTTTTT	CASSGPDEKLFF
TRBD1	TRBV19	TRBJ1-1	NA	TGTGCCAGTGCCACGCGGACAGGGGAAGCTTTCTTT	CASATRTGEAFF
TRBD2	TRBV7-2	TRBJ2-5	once	TGTGCCAGCAGCCCGACTAGCGGGGGGGTAGAGACCCAGTACTTC	CASSPTSGGVETQYF
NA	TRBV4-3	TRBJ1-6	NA	TGCGCCAGCAGCCAAGAGGCAGTAGTCTCCTATAATTCACCCCTCCACTTT	CASSQEAVVSYNSPLHF
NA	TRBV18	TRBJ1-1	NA	TGTGCCAGCTCAACTCAGGAGATGAACACTGAAGCTTTCTTT	CASSTQEMNTEAFF
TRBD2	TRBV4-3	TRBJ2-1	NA	TGCGCCAGCAGCCAAGATACCCCCTGGACTAGCGGGGGCCTCCCCTACAATGAGCAGTTCTTC	CASSQDTPWTSGGLPYNEQFF
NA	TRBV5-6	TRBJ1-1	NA	TGTGCCAGCAGCTCGCAGGACACTGAAGCTTTCTTT	CASSSQDTEAFF
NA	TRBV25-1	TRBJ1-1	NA	TGTGCCAGCAAGGAGACTGAAGCTTTCTTT	CASKETEAFF
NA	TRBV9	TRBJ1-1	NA	TGTGCCAGCAGCGCGACACAGGGGAACACTGAAGCTTTCTTT	CASSATQGNTEAFF
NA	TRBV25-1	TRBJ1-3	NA	TGTGCCAGCAGTGAACGTGGTGGAAACACCATATATTTT	CASSERGGNTIYF
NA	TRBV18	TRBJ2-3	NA	TGTGCCAGCTCACCGGGTCGGGGGGCTCTCACAGATACGCAGTATTTT	CASSPGRGALTDTQYF
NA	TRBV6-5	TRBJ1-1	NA	TGTGCCAGCAGTAGTTGGGGAGCTTTCTTT	CASSSWGAFF
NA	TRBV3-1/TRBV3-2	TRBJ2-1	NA	TGTGCCAGCAGCCAATCTAGTTCCGAGCAGTTCTTC	CASSQSSSEQFF
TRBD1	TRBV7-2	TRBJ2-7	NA	TGTGCCAGCAGCTTAACCTTTGGGACAGGGTTAAAGGACGAGCAGTACTTC	CASSLTFGTGLKDEQYF
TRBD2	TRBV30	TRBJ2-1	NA	TGTGCCCGCCGGGGGAGCGGGGGCTACTACAATGAGCAGTTCTTC	CARRGSGGYYNEQFF
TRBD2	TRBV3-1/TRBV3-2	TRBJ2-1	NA	TGTGCCAGCAGCCGGCGGGGGGGCCAAAATGAGCAGTTCTTC	CASSRRGGQNEQFF
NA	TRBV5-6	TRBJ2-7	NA	TGTGCCAGCAGCTTGTGGGTTGGTTACGAGCAGTACTTC	CASSLWVGYEQYF
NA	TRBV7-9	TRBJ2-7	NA	TGTGCCAGCAGCTTAGCGAATATCGCGACCAGTATACGCGAGCAGTACTTC	CASSLANIATSIREQYF
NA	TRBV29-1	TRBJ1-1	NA	TGCAGCGGACGGGACCCCGGAGGCACTGAAGCTTTCTTT	CSGRDPGGTEAFF
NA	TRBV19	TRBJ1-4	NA	TGTGCCAGTAGCTTCAACGGGGAAAAACTGTTTTTT	CASSFNGEKLFF
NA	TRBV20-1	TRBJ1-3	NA	TGCAGTGCGGGGCCCGGAAACACCATATATTTT	CSAGPGNTIYF
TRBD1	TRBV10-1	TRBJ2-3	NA	TGCGCCAGCAGTGGGCAGGGGGACAATACGCAGTATTTT	CASSGQGDNTQYF
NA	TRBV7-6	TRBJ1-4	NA	TGTGCCAGCAGCTTAGCGGTGTGGGAAAAACTGTTTTTT	CASSLAVWEKLFF
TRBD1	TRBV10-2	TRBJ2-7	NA	TGCGCCAGCAGAGAGGTACAGGGGACCGAGCAGTACTTC	CASREVQGTEQYF
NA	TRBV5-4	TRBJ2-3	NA	TGTGCCAGCAGCTTGGGAGGTTTAGACACAGATACGCAGTATTTT	CASSLGGLDTDTQYF
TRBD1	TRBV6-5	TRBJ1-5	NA	TGTGCCAGCAGTTACTCCGGGACAGGGGGCAATCAGCCCCAGCATTTT	CASSYSGTGGNQPQHF
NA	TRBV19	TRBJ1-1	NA	TGTGCCAGTAGTATAGACAGGCGCAGCACTGAAGCTTTCTTT	CASSIDRRSTEAFF
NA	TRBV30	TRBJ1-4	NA	TGTGCCTGGAGGAAGGTCAATAATGAAAAACTGTTTTTT	CAWRKVNNEKLFF
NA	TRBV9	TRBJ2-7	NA	TGTGCCAGCAGCGCCGGGACCCCTGCCTACGAGCAGTACTTC	CASSAGTPAYEQYF
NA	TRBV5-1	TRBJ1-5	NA	TGCGCCAGCAGCGCGGGGACTTCTAGCAATCAGCCCCAGCATTTT	CASSAGTSSNQPQHF
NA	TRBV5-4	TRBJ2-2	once	TGTGCCAGCAGCTATCAGGCGAACACCGGGGAGCTGTTTTTT	CASSYQANTGELFF
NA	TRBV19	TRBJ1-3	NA	TGTGCCAGTAGTCCCCGGGACAACTCTGGAAACACCATATATTTT	CASSPRDNSGNTIYF
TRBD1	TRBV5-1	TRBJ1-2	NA	TGCGCCAGCAACGACGGGACAGCTAACTATGGCTACACCTTC	CASNDGTANYGYTF
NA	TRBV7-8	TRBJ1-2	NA	TGTGCCAGCAGGTCCGGGAGATCGGGACGCTACACCTTC	CASRSGRSGRYTF
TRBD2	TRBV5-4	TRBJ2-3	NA	TGTGCCAGCACGGCTAGCGGTACGACAGATACGCAGTATTTT	CASTASGTTDTQYF
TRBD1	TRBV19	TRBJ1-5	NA	TGTGCCAGTAGTATGATGGGACAGGGAAATCAGCCCCAGCATTTT	CASSMMGQGNQPQHF
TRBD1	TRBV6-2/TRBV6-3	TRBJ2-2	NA	TGTGCCAGCAGTCTTACAGGGGGAAGCACCGGGGAGCTGTTTTTT	CASSLTGGSTGELFF
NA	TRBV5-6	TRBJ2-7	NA	TGTGCCAGCAGACTCAGTACTTATCTCTACGAGCAGTACTTC	CASRLSTYLYEQYF
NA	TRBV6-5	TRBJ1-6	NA	TGTGCCAGCGGGATGACAGCTAATTCACCCCTCCACTTT	CASGMTANSPLHF
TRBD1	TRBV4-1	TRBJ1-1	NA	TGCGCCAGCAGCCAAGATCGGCCCAGGGGGCTCACTGAAGCTTTCTTT	CASSQDRPRGLTEAFF
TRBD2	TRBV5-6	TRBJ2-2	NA	TGTGCCAGCAGCTTCCCAGCGGGGGGAGGGACCGGGGAGCTGTTTTTT	CASSFPAGGGTGELFF
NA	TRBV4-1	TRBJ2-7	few	TGCGCCAGCAGCCCGACTATATCCTCCTACGAGCAGTACTTC	CASSPTISSYEQYF
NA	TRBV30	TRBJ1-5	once	TGTGCCTGGAGTCGCCAGGGGATAAAGCCCCAGCATTTT	CAWSRQGIKPQHF
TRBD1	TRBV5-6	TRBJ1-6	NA	TGTGCCAGCAGCCCGGGACAGGGGATAGGGACACCCCTCCACTTT	CASSPGQGIGTPLHF
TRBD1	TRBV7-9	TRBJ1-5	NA	TGTGCCAGCAGCTTAGGGAGGGGGCGTAGGAATCAGCCCCAGCATTTT	CASSLGRGRRNQPQHF
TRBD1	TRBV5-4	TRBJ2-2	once	TGTGCCAGCAGCCCCTCAGGGACAGGGGCCCTCACCGGGGAGCTGTTTTTT	CASSPSGTGALTGELFF
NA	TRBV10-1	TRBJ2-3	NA	TGCGCCAGCAGTGAGTCGATGGCAGATACGCAGTATTTT	CASSESMADTQYF
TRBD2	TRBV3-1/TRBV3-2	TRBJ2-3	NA	TGTGCCAGCAGCCAAAGCCTAGCGGGGGCTACTAGCACAGATACGCAGTATTTT	CASSQSLAGATSTDTQYF
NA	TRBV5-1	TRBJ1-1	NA	TGCGCCAGCAGCCCCAGCAGGGTGTCGTACACTGAAGCTTTCTTT	CASSPSRVSYTEAFF
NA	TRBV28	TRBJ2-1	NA	TGTGCCCTAGGGGGGGGCGTTGAGCAGTTCTTC	CALGGGVEQFF
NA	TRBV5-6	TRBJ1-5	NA	TGTGCCAGCAGCCTGGGGGCCCTAAAAGGTCAGCCCCAGCATTTT	CASSLGALKGQPQHF
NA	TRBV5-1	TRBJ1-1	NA	TGCGCCAGCAGCTGGACAGTGAACACTGAAGCTTTCTTT	CASSWTVNTEAFF
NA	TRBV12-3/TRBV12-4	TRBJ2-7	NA	TGTGCCAGCAGTGGGGCCTACGAGCAGTACTTC	CASSGAYEQYF
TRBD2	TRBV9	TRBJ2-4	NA	TGTGCCAGCAGCCCTGACCGGGGGGGAAAAGAGACCAAAAACATTCAGTACTTC	CASSPDRGGKETKNIQYF
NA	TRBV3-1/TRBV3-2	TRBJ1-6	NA	TGTGCCAGCAGCGATAAAGGGAGACAGGCGGGCAATTCACCCCTCCACTTT	CASSDKGRQAGNSPLHF